Following are 19 T cell receptor beta chains from one sample sequenced in a study of blood T cell repertoires in COVID-19. Data came from immunoSEQ multiplex PCR; TCRdb stores just in-frame clones and leaves some out. The profile shows around 480,000 clones, around 90% of them singletons. Input material: PBMCs or T cells enriched from blood (not recorded which). The source is a woman under 30 who had recovered from COVID-19.

This chain uses TRBV7-2 with TRBJ1-2; tentative D call: TRBD1 (6 bases). Germline V gives CDR1 SGHTA, CDR2 FQGNSA. V lost 2 bases, J lost 3 bases, and 10 bases lay in between. The CDR3 spans 14 residues. The CDR3 DNA reads as TGTGCCAGCAGCTTATCACAGGGTTACTATGGCTACACCTTC. It specifies CASSLSQGYYGYTF.

The J gene is TRBJ2-7, the V gene TRBV29-1, with D unclear. V was pared by 6 bases and J by 0 bases, with 15 bases between. This CDR3 contains 14 residues. CDR1 SQVTM and CDR2 ANQGSEA come from the germline V gene. The CDR3 spells CSVVPVRSSYEQYF. DNA of the CDR3: TGCAGCGTCGTCCCTGTTCGCAGCTCCTACGAGCAGTACTTC.

The chain has TRBV5-1 and TRBJ2-2; D is perhaps TRBD1 (6 bases). V gave up 3 bases and J gave up 8 bases, with 17 bases separating them. Germline values: CDR1 SGHRS, CDR2 YFSETQ. The CDR3 spans 15 residues. The CDR3 loop is CASSSEGTQVGELFF. The CDR3 DNA reads as TGCGCCAGCAGCTCTGAGGGGACACAGGTGGGGGAGCTGTTTTTT.

J is TRBJ2-3 and V is TRBV2, with 9 bases identical to TRBD2. Germline CDR1 is SNHLY and CDR2 is FYNNEI. J gave up 3 bases and V 11 bases, and 6 bases lay outside the gene matches. The CDR3 covers 13 residues. DNA for the CDR3: TGTGCCGGAGGCGGGGGGGCTACAGATACGCAGTATTTT. Encoded protein: CAGGGGATDTQYF.

V usage is TRBV5-1 and J usage is TRBJ2-5; TRBD2 matches at 10 bases. J lost 5 bases, V lost 4 bases, and 14 bases had no gene match. CDR3 length: 17 residues. The germline V gene encodes CDR1 SGHRS and CDR2 YFSETQ. The CDR3 is CASSMSSGGPLGETQYF. The CDR3 bases are TGCGCCAGCAGCATGTCTAGCGGGGGCCCCCTAGGGGAGACCCAGTACTTC.

V and J are TRBV5-8 and TRBJ2-3; TRBD2 aligns across 14 bases. Germline-derived CDR1 and CDR2 are SGHTS and YDEGEE. With V trimmed by 2 bases and J by 6 bases, 11 bases remained unmatched. The CDR3 covers 18 residues. DNA for the CDR3: TGTGCCAGCAGCTTTACCCTGACTAGCGGGGGGGCAGGGGATACGCAGTATTTT. Translated, it gives CASSFTLTSGGAGDTQYF.

In its sample, this clone was seen once. The chain recombines TRBV4-1 with TRBJ2-4, with 7 nucleotides matching TRBD2. This CDR3 region has 17 residues. Losses at the gene ends were 0 bases for V and 1 base for J; bases not matched to a gene: 6. Germline lookup yields CDR1 MGHRA and CDR2 YSYEKL. The CDR3 sequence: CASSQDREVWAKNIQYF. CDR3 nucleotide sequence: TGCGCCAGCAGCCAAGATCGGGAGGTGTGGGCCAAAAACATTCAGTACTTC.

The J gene is TRBJ1-1, the V gene TRBV6-5; 8 positions match TRBD1. V was clipped by 6 bases and J by 4 bases; unmatched bases: 4. CDR1 and CDR2 (germline): MNHEY, SVGAGI. The CDR3 covers 13 residues. The CDR3: CASRVDRGTEAFF. The CDR3 DNA reads TGTGCCAGCAGGGTTGACAGGGGCACTGAAGCTTTCTTT.

This sequence joins TRBV9 and TRBJ2-2; TRBD2 agrees at 9 bases. Germline-derived CDR1 and CDR2 are SGDLS and YYNGEE. V gave up 2 bases and J gave up 4 bases; unmatched junction bases: 6. CDR3 size: 16 residues. This chain's CDR3 is CASSVSGTSPTGELFF. The CDR3 nucleotides read TGTGCCAGCAGCGTTTCCGGGACTAGCCCCACCGGGGAGCTGTTTTTT.

The V and J genes are TRBV5-1 and TRBJ1-4; D uncertain. The CDR3 contains 15 residues. The germline CDR1 and CDR2 sequences are SGHRS and YFSETQ. V shed 5 bases and J shed 7 bases, with 18 bases lying between them. CDR3 amino acids: CASRARATRGEKLFF. The CDR3, as DNA: TGCGCCAGCAGGGCCCGGGCAACGCGGGGTGAAAAACTGTTTTTT. The whole variable domain, remainder taken from reference TRBV5-1 and TRBJ1-4, is KAGVTQTPRYLIKTRGQQVTLSCSPISGHRSVSWYQQTPGQGLQFLFEYFSETQRNKGNFPGRFSGRQFSNSRSEMNVSTLELGDSALYLCASRARATRGEKLFFGSGTQLSVL.

J is TRBJ2-4 and V is TRBV21-1; the table's D call TRBD1 went unverified against the DNA. TRBV21-1 is labeled a pseudogene. The CDR3 totals 15 residues. CDR3 nucleotide sequence: TGTGCCACCGTAAGACAGGAACTAGCCAAAAACATTCAGTACTTC. Translation: CATVRQELAKNIQYF.

The rearrangement joins TRBV19 to TRBJ2-7, with a weak D call TRBD2 (5 bases). The CDR3 loop spans 13 amino acids. Deletions cut 5 bases from V and 1 base from J, with 9 bases between. In germline, CDR1 is LNHDA, CDR2 SQIVND (reference sequence). Here the CDR3 DNA reads TGTGCCAGTAGTCGGGGTGAATCCTACGAGCAGTACTTC. The encoded protein is CASSRGESYEQYF.

This sequence joins TRBV12-3 or TRBV12-4 and TRBJ1-2, with 7 bases identical to TRBD1. V dropped 3 bases and J dropped 8; count of bases not matched to a gene: 6. The CDR3 contains 13 residues. DNA of the CDR3: TGTGCCAGCAGTTTTGACCGACAGGGAGGCTACACCTTC. Translating it yields CASSFDRQGGYTF.

A single count supports this clone. The CDR3 is CASILFYSGNTIYF. The CDR3 DNA sequence: TGTGCCAGCATTCTGTTCTACTCTGGAAACACCATATATTTT. J is TRBJ1-3 and V is TRBV6-5; D is unclear. Germline V CDR1 and CDR2: MNHEY, SVGAGI. The V gene lost 7 bases and the J gene lost 0 bases, with 10 bases spanning the gap. The CDR3 is 14 amino acids.

This chain links TRBV4-1 with TRBJ1-6, with D hard to call. Germline V gene data show CDR1 as MGHRA and CDR2 as YSYEKL. This CDR3 contains 14 residues. Trimming left V 3 bases short and J 7 bases short, with 10 bases between. For the CDR3, the DNA is TGCGCCAGCAGCCACGGGTCCGAAAATTCACCCCTCCACTTT. Its translation: CASSHGSENSPLHF.

This clone was detected once. The V call is TRBV28, the J call TRBJ1-5; 9 bases align to TRBD1. The CDR3 consists of 14 residues. V dropped 5 bases and J dropped 6; count of bases not matched to a gene: 5. Germline loops: CDR1 MDHEN, CDR2 SYDVKM. CDR3 protein: CASSPGQGRQPQHF. DNA of the CDR3: TGTGCCAGCAGTCCGGGACAGGGACGTCAGCCCCAGCATTTT.

This chain links TRBV19 with TRBJ1-1; 8 bases are shared with TRBD1. Germline CDR1 reads LNHDA; CDR2 reads SQIVND (reference sequence). The V gene end was trimmed by 4 bases and the J gene end by 4 bases; junction bases not matched to a gene: 2. The CDR3 totals 13 residues. The CDR3 protein is CASSKTGGTEAFF. In DNA form, the CDR3 reads TGTGCCAGTAGTAAAACAGGGGGCACTGAAGCTTTCTTT.

The chain employs TRBV6-5 and TRBJ1-5; D is uncertain. CDR1 is MNHEY and CDR2 is SVGAGI in the germline V gene. The V and J ends lost 2 bases and 6 bases respectively, with 11 bases between them. CDR3 length: 14 amino acids. CDR3 sequence reads: CASSYAGTGQPQHF. In DNA, the CDR3 is TGTGCCAGCAGTTACGCAGGTACCGGTCAGCCCCAGCATTTT.

This clone has a single count. This chain links TRBV6-5 with TRBJ1-2, with D possibly matching TRBD1 (6 bases). Per the germline V gene, CDR1 is MNHEY and CDR2 is SVGAGI. Trimming took 5 bases from V and 8 from J, leaving 15 bases between them. The CDR3 length is 13 residues. CDR3 in DNA: TGTGCCAGCAGTCGAGGGGGGGGAGTGGGCTACACCTTC. Translating it yields CASSRGGGVGYTF.